This record covers a single TCR beta chain. In germline, CDR1 is SQVTM, CDR2 ANQGSEA. Trimming took 1 base from V and 5 from J; bases not matched to a gene: 2. CDR3 length: 14 amino acids. The data are from a study of cytomegalovirus exposure and HLA in healthy donors. The PCR used 60 Vbeta and 13 Jbeta primers. Using immunoSEQ multiplex PCR, the repertoire was profiled, and TCRdb retains in-frame clones only, with some absent. The table lists tens of thousands of clones, less than 85% of them singletons. The chain carries TRBV29-1 and TRBJ1-1, with TRBD1 identical over 12 bases. The sample comprised PBMCs. This clonotype was sampled from a woman aged 45-65 years in good health and CMV-seropositive. The CDR3 DNA is TGCAGCGTTGAAGGGGACAGGGGGCGAACTGAAGCTTTCTTT. Encoded protein: CSVEGDRGRTEAFF.